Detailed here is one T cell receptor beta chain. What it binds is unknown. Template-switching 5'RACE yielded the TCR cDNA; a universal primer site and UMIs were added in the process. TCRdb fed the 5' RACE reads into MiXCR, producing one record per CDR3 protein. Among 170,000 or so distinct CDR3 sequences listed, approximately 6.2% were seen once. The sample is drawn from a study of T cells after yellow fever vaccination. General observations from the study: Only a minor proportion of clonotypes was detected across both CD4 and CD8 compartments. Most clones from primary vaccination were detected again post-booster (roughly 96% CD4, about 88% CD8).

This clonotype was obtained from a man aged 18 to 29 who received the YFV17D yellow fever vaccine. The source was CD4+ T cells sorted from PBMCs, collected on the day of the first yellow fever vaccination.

The CDR3 sequence is CASSLLAGDTNEQFF. The CDR3 region has the DNA TGTGCCAGCAGCCTACTAGCGGGGGATACCAATGAGCAGTTCTTC. This chain links TRBV7-3 with TRBJ2-1, with TRBD2 identical over 11 bases. The CDR3 totals 15 residues. The V gene's germline CDR1 is SGHTA and CDR2 FQGTGA. The V segment lost 5 bases and the J segment 6 bases; nucleotides outside the gene matches: 6.